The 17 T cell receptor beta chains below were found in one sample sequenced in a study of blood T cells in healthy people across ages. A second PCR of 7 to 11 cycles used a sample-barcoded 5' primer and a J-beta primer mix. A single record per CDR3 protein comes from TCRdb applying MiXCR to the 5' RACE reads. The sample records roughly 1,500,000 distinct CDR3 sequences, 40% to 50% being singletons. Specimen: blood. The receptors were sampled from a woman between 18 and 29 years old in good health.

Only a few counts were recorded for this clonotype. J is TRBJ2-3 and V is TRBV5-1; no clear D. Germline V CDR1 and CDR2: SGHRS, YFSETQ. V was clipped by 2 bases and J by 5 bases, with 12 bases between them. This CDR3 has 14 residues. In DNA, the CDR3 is TGCGCCAGCAGCTTCGAGCCTGCCAAAGATACGCAGTATTTT. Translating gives CASSFEPAKDTQYF.

CDR3 in DNA: TGTGCCAGCAGCTTAGGTTTCTCCTACAATGAGCAGTACTTC. This sequence encodes CASSLGFSYNEQYF. This sequence joins TRBV7-2 and TRBJ2-4; D call uncertain. Per the germline V gene, CDR1 is SGHTA and CDR2 is FQGNSA. The CDR3 contains 14 residues. V dropped 1 base and J dropped 13 bases, with 17 bases sitting between them.

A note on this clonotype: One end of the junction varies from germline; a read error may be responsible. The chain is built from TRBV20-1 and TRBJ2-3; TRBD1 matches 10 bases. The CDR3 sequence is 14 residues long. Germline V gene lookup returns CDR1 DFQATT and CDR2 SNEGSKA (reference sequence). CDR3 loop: CGARGTGAVGTQYF. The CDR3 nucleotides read TGCGGTGCTAGAGGGACAGGGGCTGTAGGTACGCAGTATTTT.

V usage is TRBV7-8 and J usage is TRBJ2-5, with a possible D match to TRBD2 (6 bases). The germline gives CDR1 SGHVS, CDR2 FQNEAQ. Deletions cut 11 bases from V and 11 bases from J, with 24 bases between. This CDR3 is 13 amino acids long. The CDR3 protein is CACEVGGRDEQYF. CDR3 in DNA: TGTGCCTGCGAGGTCGGCGGGCGGGATGAGCAGTACTTC.

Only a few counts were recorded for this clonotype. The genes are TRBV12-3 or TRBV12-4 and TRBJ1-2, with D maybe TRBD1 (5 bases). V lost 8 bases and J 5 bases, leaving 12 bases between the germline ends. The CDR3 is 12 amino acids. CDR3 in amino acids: CASGQGEYGYTF. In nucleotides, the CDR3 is TGTGCCAGCGGGCAGGGAGAGTATGGCTACACCTTC.

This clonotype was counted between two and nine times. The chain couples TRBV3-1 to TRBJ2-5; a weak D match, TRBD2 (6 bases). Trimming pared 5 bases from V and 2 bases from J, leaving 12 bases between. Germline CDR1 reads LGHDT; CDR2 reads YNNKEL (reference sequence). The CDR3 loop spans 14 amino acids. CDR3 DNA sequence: TGTGCCAGCAGCTATAGCGGTAAACAAGAGACCCAGTACTTC. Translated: CASSYSGKQETQYF.

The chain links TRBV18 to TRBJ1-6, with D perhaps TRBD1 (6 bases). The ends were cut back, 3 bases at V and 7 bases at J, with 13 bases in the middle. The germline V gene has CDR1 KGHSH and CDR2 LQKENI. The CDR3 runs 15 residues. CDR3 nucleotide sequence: TGTGCCAGCTCACCGTACGGACAGCTAAATTCACCCCTCCACTTT. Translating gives CASSPYGQLNSPLHF.

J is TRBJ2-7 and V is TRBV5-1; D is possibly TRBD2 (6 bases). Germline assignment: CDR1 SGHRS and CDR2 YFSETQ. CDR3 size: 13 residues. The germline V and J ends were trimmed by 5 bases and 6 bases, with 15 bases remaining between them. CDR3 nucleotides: TGCGCCAGCAGACTGGCGGGGTTCGGCGAGCAGTACTTC. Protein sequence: CASRLAGFGEQYF.

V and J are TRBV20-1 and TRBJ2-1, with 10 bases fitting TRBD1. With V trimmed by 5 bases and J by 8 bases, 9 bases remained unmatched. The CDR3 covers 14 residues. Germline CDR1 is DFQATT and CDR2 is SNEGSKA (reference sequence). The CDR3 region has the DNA TGCAGTGCTGATCCGGGACAGGGGCCTCATGAGCAGTTCTTC. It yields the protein CSADPGQGPHEQFF.

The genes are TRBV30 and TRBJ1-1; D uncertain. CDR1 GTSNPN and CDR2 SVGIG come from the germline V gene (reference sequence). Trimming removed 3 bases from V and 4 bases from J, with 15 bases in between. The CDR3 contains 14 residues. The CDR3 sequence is CAWSPGRSGTEAFF. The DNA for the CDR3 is TGTGCCTGGAGCCCCGGGAGGTCTGGCACTGAAGCTTTCTTT.

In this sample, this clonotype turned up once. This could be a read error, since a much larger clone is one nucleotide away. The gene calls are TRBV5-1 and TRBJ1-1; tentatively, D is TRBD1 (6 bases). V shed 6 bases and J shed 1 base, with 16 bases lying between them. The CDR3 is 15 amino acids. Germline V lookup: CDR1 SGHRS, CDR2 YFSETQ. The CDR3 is CASNSSGEGNTEAFF. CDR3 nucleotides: TGCGCCAGCAACTCTTCAGGGGAGGGGAACACTGAAGCTTTCTTT.

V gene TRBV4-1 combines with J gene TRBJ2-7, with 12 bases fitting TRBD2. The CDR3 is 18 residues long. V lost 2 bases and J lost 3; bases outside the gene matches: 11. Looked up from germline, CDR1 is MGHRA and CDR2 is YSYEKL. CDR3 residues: CASSQRLAGEVWVYEQYF. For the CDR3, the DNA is TGCGCCAGCAGCCAACGACTAGCGGGAGAGGTGTGGGTCTACGAGCAGTACTTC.

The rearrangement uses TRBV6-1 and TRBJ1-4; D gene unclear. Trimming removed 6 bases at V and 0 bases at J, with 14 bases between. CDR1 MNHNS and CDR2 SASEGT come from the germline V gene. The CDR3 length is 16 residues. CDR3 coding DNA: TGTGCCAGCAGACTCTCGGTCGGGGCAACTAATGAAAAACTGTTTTTT. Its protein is CASRLSVGATNEKLFF.

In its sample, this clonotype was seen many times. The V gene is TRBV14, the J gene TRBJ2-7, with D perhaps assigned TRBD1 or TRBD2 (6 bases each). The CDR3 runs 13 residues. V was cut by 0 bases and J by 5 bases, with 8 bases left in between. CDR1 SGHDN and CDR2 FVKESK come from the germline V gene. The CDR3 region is CASSQERGDEQYF. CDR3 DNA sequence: TGTGCCAGCAGCCAAGAGAGGGGGGACGAGCAGTACTTC.

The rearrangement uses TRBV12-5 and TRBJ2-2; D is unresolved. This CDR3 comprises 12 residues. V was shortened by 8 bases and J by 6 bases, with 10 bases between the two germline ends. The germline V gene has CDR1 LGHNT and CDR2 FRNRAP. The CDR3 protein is CASLNSPGELFF. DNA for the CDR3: TGTGCTAGTCTAAATTCCCCCGGGGAGCTGTTTTTT.

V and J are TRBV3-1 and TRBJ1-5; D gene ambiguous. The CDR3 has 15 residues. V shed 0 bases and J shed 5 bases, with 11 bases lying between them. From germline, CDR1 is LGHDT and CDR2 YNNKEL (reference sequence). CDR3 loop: CASSQDRALHQPQHF. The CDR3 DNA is TGTGCCAGCAGCCAAGATCGGGCACTCCATCAGCCCCAGCATTTT.

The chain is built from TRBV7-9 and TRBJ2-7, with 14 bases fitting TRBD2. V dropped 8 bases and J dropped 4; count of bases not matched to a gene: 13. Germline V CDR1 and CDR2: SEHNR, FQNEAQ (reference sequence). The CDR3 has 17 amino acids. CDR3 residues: CASGSGLAGAAGYEQYF. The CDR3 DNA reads TGTGCCAGCGGCTCGGGACTAGCGGGAGCGGCGGGATACGAGCAGTACTTC. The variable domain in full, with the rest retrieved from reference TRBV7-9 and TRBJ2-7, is DTGVSQNPRHKITKRGQNVTFRCDPISEHNRLYWYRQTLGQGPEFLTYFQNEAQLEKSRLLSDRFSAERPKGSFSTLEIQRTEQGDSAMYLCASGSGLAGAAGYEQYFGPGTRLTVT.